This note documents a single T cell receptor (beta chain) sequence. What it binds is unknown. This specimen comes from a study of beta chain features in type 1 diabetes. The overall study: Examination covered some 110,000,000 sorted cells spanning all samples. Whole-study results and caveats: Type 1 diabetes patients showed a moderate but significant shortening of TCRB CDR3s in all four CD4+ subsets.

Every single donor gave one heparinised blood draw, and these averaged roughly 100 mL. The CDR3 runs 13 residues. Per germline, CDR1 SGHRS and CDR2 YFSETQ. With 0 bases removed from V and 3 bases from J, the gap between germline ends came to 7 bases. Expressed TCRB transcripts were sequenced after all isolated RNA was converted to cDNA. Measured with immunoSEQ multiplex PCR; TCRdb has only the in-frame clones, and not every one. The sample includes hundreds of thousands of clones, 11% to 15% of them seen just once. This receptor was taken from a man between 18 and 35 years old with type 1 diabetes. This sequence joins TRBV5-1 and TRBJ2-7; D ambiguous. Specimen: naive CD4+ T cells from blood. The DNA for the CDR3 is TGCGCCAGCAGCTTGGGATCTTTCTACGAGCAGTACTTC. Amino acid sequence: CASSLGSFYEQYF.